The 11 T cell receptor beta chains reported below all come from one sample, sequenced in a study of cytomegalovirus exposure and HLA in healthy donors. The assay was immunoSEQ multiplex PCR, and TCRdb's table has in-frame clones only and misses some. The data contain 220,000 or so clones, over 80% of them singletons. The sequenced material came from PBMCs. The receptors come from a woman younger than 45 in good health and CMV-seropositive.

CDR3 amino acids: CASSLRRAGNTIYF. CDR3 DNA: TGTGCCAGCAGTCTTCGAAGGGCTGGAAACACCATATATTTT. This chain uses TRBV27 with TRBJ1-3; D unresolved. CDR1 and CDR2 from the germline V gene are MNHEY and SMNVEV (reference sequence). The CDR3 loop spans 14 amino acids. The germline V and J ends were trimmed by 5 bases and 2 bases, with 10 bases remaining between them.

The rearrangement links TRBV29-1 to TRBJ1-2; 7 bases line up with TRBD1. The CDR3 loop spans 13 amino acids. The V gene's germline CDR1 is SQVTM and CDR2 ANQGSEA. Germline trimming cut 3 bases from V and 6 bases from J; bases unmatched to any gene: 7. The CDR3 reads CSVERGRGHGYTF. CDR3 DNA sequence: TGCAGCGTTGAGAGGGGGCGGGGGCATGGCTACACCTTC.

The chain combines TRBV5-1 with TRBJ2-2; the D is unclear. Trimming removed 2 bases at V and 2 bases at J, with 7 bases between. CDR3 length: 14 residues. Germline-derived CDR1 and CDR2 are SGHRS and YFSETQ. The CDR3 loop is CASSFNSNTGELFF. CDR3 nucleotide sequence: TGCGCCAGCAGCTTTAATTCCAACACCGGGGAGCTGTTTTTT.

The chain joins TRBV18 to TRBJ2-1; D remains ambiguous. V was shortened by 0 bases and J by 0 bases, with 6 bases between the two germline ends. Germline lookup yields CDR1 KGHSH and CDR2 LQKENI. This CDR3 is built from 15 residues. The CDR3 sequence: CASSPPSSSYNEQFF. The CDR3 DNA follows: TGTGCCAGCTCACCACCGAGTAGCTCCTACAATGAGCAGTTCTTC.

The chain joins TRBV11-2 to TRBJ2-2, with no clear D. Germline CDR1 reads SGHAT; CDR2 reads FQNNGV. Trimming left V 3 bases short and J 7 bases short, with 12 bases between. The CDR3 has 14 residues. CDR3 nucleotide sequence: TGTGCCAGCAGCTTTAACCGAGAGAGCGGGGAGCTGTTTTTT. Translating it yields CASSFNRESGELFF.

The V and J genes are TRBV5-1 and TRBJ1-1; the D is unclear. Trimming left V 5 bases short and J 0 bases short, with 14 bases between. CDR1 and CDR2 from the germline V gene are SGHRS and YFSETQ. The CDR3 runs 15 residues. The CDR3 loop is CASRARRTVNTEAFF. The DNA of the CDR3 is TGCGCCAGCAGGGCCCGGAGGACGGTGAACACTGAAGCTTTCTTT.

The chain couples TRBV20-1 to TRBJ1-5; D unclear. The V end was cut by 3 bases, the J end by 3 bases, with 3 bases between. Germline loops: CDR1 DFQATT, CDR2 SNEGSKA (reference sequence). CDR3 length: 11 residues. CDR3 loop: CSARANQPQHF. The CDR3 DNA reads TGCAGTGCTAGGGCCAATCAGCCCCAGCATTTT.

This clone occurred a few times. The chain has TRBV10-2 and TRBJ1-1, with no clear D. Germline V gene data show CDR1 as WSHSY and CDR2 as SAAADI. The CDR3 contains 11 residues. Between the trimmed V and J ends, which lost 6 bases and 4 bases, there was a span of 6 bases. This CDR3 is CASRAGTEAFF. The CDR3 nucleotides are TGCGCCAGCAGAGCGGGCACTGAAGCTTTCTTT.

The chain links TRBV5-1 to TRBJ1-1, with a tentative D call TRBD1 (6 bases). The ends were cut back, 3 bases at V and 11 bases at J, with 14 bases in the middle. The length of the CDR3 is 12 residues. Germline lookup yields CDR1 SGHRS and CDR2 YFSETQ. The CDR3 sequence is CASSSLTGGAFF. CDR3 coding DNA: TGCGCCAGCAGCTCCCTGACAGGAGGGGCTTTCTTT.

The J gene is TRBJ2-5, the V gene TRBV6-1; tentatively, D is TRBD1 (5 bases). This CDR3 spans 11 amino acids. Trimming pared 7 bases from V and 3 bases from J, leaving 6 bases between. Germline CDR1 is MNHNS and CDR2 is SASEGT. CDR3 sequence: CASKGEETQYF. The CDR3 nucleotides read TGTGCCAGCAAAGGGGAAGAGACCCAGTACTTC.

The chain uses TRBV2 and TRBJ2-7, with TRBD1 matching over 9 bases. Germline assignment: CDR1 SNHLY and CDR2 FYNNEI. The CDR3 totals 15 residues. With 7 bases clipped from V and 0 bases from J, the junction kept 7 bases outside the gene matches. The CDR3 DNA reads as TGTGCCAGCACAAAGGACAGGGGAACCTCCTACGAGCAGTACTTC. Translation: CASTKDRGTSYEQYF.